This T cell receptor beta chain was recovered during a study of identifying expanded T cells in peripheral blood. Study-wide points: Technical replicates showed around 1.2 changed clones; approximately 2 weeks about 16.4; four weeks 19. Across healthy donors, higher total template counts meant significantly greater approximately 2-week count variance.

Germline V gene data show CDR1 as SGHRS and CDR2 as YFSETQ. The germline V and J ends were trimmed by 3 bases and 4 bases, with 19 bases remaining between them. The CDR3 runs to 16 residues. Collection occurred without any documented infections or immune events in donors. This clone was recorded once. Its antigen remains unknown. Some clones are missing from TCRdb's copy, which holds only in-frame ones; the method was immunoSEQ multiplex PCR. The table has about 130,000 clones, about 88% seen once. What was sequenced was blood. The V gene is TRBV5-1, the J gene TRBJ1-2; D is perhaps TRBD1 (5 bases). The TCR originated in a person aged 18-70 years in good health. CDR3 in DNA: TGCGCCAGCAGCTCGACCGGGACCCTCGCTACCTATGGCTACACCTTC. This sequence encodes CASSSTGTLATYGYTF.